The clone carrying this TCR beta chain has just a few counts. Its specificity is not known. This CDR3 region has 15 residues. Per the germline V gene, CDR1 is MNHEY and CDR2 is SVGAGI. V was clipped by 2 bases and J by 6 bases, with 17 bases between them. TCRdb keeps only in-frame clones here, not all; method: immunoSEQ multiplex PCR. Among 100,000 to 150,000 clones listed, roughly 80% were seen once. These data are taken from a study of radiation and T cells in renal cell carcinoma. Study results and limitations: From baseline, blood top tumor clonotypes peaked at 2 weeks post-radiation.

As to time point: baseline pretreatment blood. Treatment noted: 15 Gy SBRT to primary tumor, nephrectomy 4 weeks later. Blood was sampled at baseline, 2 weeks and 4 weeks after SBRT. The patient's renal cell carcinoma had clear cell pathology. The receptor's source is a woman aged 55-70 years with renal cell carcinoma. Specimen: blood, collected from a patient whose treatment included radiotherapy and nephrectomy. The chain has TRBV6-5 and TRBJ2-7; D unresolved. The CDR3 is CASSYIPRLGLEQYF. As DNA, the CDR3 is TGTGCCAGCAGTTACATCCCTAGGTTAGGGCTCGAGCAGTACTTC.